Each of the 20 T cell receptor beta chains below was sequenced from the same sample in a study of tumor and adjacent non-tumor tissue in lung cancer. No cell sorting was done before RNA was extracted from the tissue. A modified ARM-PCR protocol with three rounds of nested PCR amplified TCRbeta. One entry per CDR3 protein results from TCRdb running MiXCR on the multiplex PCR reads. Of about 200,000 distinct CDR3 sequences listed, 60% to 75% are singletons. Input material: lung tumor tissue. The receptors stem from a man aged 55 to 70 with non-small cell lung cancer.

This clonotype has at least ten counts. The rearrangement joins TRBV4-2 to TRBJ2-5, with TRBD2 matching over 8 bases. This CDR3 comprises 15 residues. Germline CDR1 LGHNA, CDR2 YNFKEQ. The V gene end was trimmed by 0 bases and the J gene end by 5 bases; junction bases not matched to a gene: 5. CDR3 in amino acids: CASSQDRGGQETQYF. DNA of the CDR3: TGTGCCAGCAGCCAAGATCGGGGGGGCCAGGAGACCCAGTACTTC.

This clonotype came up a few times. A much bigger clone sits one base away, suggesting this may be a read error. The chain has TRBV28 and TRBJ2-1; 7 positions agree with TRBD1. Germline CDR1 MDHEN, CDR2 SYDVKM. This CDR3 region has 15 residues. The CDR3 reads CASRPGGSSYNGQFF. The CDR3 bases are TGTGCCAGCAGGCCAGGGGGAAGCTCCTACAATGGGCAGTTCTTC.

With regard to this clonotype: The junction and the germline gene differ at one end; a read error may be behind it. The chain recombines TRBV12-3 or TRBV12-4 with TRBJ2-3; D is ambiguous. The CDR3 loop spans 14 amino acids. The CDR3 loop is CASSLLVGTDAQYF. The CDR3 DNA reads as TGTGCCAGCAGTTTACTAGTGGGCACAGATGCGCAGTATTTT.

Concerning this clonotype itself: This sequence may be a read error, since a much larger clone differs from it by one base. The rearrangement links TRBV20-1 to TRBJ1-1; D uncertain. Trimming took off 0 bases at V and 12 bases at J, with 14 bases between the two ends. CDR1 and CDR2 (germline): DFQATT, SNEGSKA (reference sequence). The CDR3 runs 12 residues. The CDR3: CSARDSSRGTFF. CDR3 coding DNA: TGCAGTGCTAGAGACAGCTCAAGAGGAACTTTCTTT.

On this clonotype itself: A read error may be the cause here, since a much bigger clone is one base away. Lacking the conserved final phenylalanine or tryptophan, this CDR3 likely reflects a read error. This chain links TRBV29-1 with TRBJ1-2; tentatively, D is TRBD1 (5 bases). V was shortened by 4 bases and J by 5 bases, with 14 bases between the two germline ends. The CDR3 sequence is 13 residues long. The germline V gene has CDR1 SQVTM and CDR2 ANQGSEA. CDR3 protein: CSVVDSQSYGYTI. CDR3 DNA: TGCAGCGTTGTAGACAGCCAGTCTTATGGCTACACCATC.

In regard to this clonotype: A much larger clone lies a single base off, so this may be a read error. The rearrangement uses TRBV20-1 and TRBJ2-1, with D perhaps being TRBD1 or TRBD2 (6 bases each). Germline V CDR1 and CDR2: DFQATT, SNEGSKA (reference sequence). The CDR3 extends over 14 amino acids. The CDR3 region is CSVDPGARYIEQFF. CDR3 DNA sequence: TGCAGTGTTGACCCGGGGGCACGGTACATTGAGCAGTTCTTC.

The V call is TRBV10-3, the J call TRBJ2-1; D gene unclear. The V end was cut by 11 bases, the J end by 5 bases, with 10 bases between. The CDR3 is 11 amino acids. From germline, CDR1 is ENHRY and CDR2 SYGVKD. CDR3 nucleotides: TGTGCCTCCCAATCTAACAATGAGCAGTTCTTC. Amino acid sequence: CASQSNNEQFF.

A word on this clonotype: The junction departs from the called germline gene at one end, perhaps through a read error. V gene TRBV6-2 or TRBV6-3 combines with J gene TRBJ2-7; 8 positions match TRBD2. Germline assignment: CDR1 MNHEY and CDR2 SVGEGT. The CDR3 sequence is 16 residues long. CDR3 sequence reads: CASRYSGREVSYEQYF. The CDR3 DNA sequence: TGTGCCAGCAGGTACTCTGGGCGGGAGGTCTCCTACGAGCAGTACTTC.

The genes are TRBV20-1 and TRBJ1-5; 7 bases map to TRBD1. The germline V gene encodes CDR1 DFQATT and CDR2 SNEGSKA (reference sequence). V lost 1 base to trimming and J lost 6 bases; unmatched junction nucleotides: 6. The CDR3 is 14 amino acids. CDR3 loop: CSARGTTGAQPQHF. The CDR3 coding sequence is TGCAGTGCTAGAGGGACCACAGGGGCTCAGCCCCAGCATTTT.

About this clonotype: The final CDR3 position lacks the conserved phenylalanine or tryptophan, pointing to a likely read error. The chain links TRBV11-2 to TRBJ1-2; no clear D. CDR1 SGHAT and CDR2 FQNNGV come from the germline V gene. The CDR3 loop spans 15 amino acids. The CDR3 DNA reads TGTGCCAGTAGCTTAATGATGGGGAATTATTATGGCTACACCCTC. Encoded protein: CASSLMMGNYYGYTL.

This clonotype was counted at least ten times. The J gene is TRBJ1-1, the V gene TRBV6-5; no reliable D call. The germline V and J ends were trimmed by 5 bases and 7 bases, with 17 bases remaining between them. The CDR3 is 14 residues long. Germline values: CDR1 MNHEY, CDR2 SVGAGI. CDR3 loop: CASSLRADLGEAFF. In nucleotides, the CDR3 is TGTGCCAGCAGTCTCCGGGCGGACTTAGGTGAAGCTTTCTTT.

To note about this clonotype: The junction does not match germline at one end; this may be a read error. The chain has TRBV11-2 and TRBJ1-2; TRBD1 matches at 8 bases. CDR1 SGHAT and CDR2 FQNNGV come from the germline V gene. This CDR3 has 14 residues. The CDR3, as DNA: TGTACCAGCAGCTCCCGACAGGGGTTCTATGGCTACACCTTC. As protein: CTSSSRQGFYGYTF.

This clonotype was observed a few times. The chain combines TRBV11-2 with TRBJ1-2; D might be TRBD1 (5 bases). With 5 bases removed from V and 8 bases from J, the gap between germline ends came to 21 bases. Germline assignment: CDR1 SGHAT and CDR2 FQNNGV. The CDR3 covers 15 residues. This CDR3 is CASSEGVRARGGYTF. The CDR3 nucleotides are TGTGCCAGCAGCGAAGGGGTTAGGGCTCGAGGGGGCTACACCTTC.

The chain links TRBV29-1 to TRBJ2-1, with 12 bases aligning to TRBD2. This CDR3 has 14 residues. Germline CDR1 SQVTM, CDR2 ANQGSEA. V trimming: 6 bases; J trimming: 7 bases; junction bases outside the gene matches: 7. CDR3 amino acids: CSVGLAGWPNEQFF. CDR3 sequence (DNA): TGCAGCGTCGGACTAGCGGGATGGCCAAATGAGCAGTTCTTC.

The chain links TRBV4-1 to TRBJ1-1; no reliable D call. The CDR3 is 15 amino acids. Looked up from germline, CDR1 is MGHRA and CDR2 is YSYEKL. The CDR3 is CSINQDWDSLKEAFF. The CDR3 DNA reads TGCTCCATCAACCAAGATTGGGATTCGCTCAAAGAAGCTTTCTTT.

This clonotype was found once. This sequence may be a read error, since a much larger clone differs from it by one base. This chain connects TRBV4-1 to TRBJ2-3, with D unresolved. The CDR3 is made up of 16 amino acids. V was trimmed by 0 bases and J by 2 bases, leaving 12 bases between them. CDR1 MGHRA and CDR2 YSYEKL come from the germline V gene. The CDR3 region is CASSQDQCTYTDTQYF. Written as DNA, the CDR3 is TGCGCCAGCAGCCAAGATCAATGTACTTACACAGATACGCAGTATTTT.

The table lists this clonotype with a few counts. CDR3 protein: CASRGRQEKTDTQYF. The CDR3 DNA is TGTGCCAGCAGGGGCAGACAGGAGAAAACAGATACGCAGTATTTT. The gene calls are TRBV6-5 and TRBJ2-3; perhaps TRBD1 as D (6 bases). CDR3 size: 15 residues. V shed 6 bases and J shed 3 bases, with 16 bases lying between them. Germline V gene lookup returns CDR1 MNHEY and CDR2 SVGAGI.

Turning to this clonotype: The conserved phenylalanine or tryptophan is not found at the CDR3 terminus, so this likely reflects a read error. The chain recombines TRBV11-3 with TRBJ2-3; unclear D gene. CDR1 and CDR2 (germline): SGHNT, YENEEA. The CDR3 has 15 residues. Here the CDR3 DNA reads TGTGCCAGCAGCTTAGACCCCCCCCCGGCGGATACACAGTATATT. Protein product: CASSLDPPPADTQYI.

In the case of this clonotype: A junction boundary mismatches the germline segment, possibly from a read error. This sequence joins TRBV6-5 and TRBJ2-3, with 9 bases aligning to TRBD2. Germline CDR1 is MNHEY and CDR2 is SVGAGI. CDR3 length: 15 residues. CDR3 in amino acids: CTSTAAGGVTDTQYF. CDR3 bases: TGTACCAGCACGGCAGCGGGAGGAGTAACTGATACGCAGTATTTT.

A note on this clonotype: The junction differs from germline at one of its ends, possibly a read error. The chain is built from TRBV6-5 and TRBJ1-1, with D uncertain. Looked up from germline, CDR1 is MNHEY and CDR2 is SVGAGI. The length of the CDR3 is 15 residues. The chain's CDR3 is CANSYSSRMNTEAFF. CDR3 coding DNA: TGTGCCAACAGTTACTCGTCCAGGATGAATACTGAAGCTTTCTTT.